This T cell receptor beta chain was found in a study of T cells after yellow fever vaccination (dated by TCRdb to the late 2010s). Regarding the study in general: The SMART-Seq v4 Ultra Low Input RNA kit was used to prepare libraries from fractions with low cell numbers. To follow T-cell clones before and after primary and booster YFV17D yellow fever vaccination, bulk TCR alpha and beta repertoires were sequenced over time. Two healthy male donors, one aged 18 to 30 and one aged 30 to 40 years, were included in the cohort. Blood was collected at multiple timepoints before and after primary and secondary immunization, and bulk PBMC replicates and cell subsets were isolated. Results the study describes overall, beyond this receptor: A small share of clonotypes was detected in both CD4 and CD8 compartments, with the overlap likely arising from convergent recombination. Because only a couple of donors were included in the study, the extent to which the findings can be generalized is limited. FACS-sorted repertoires could contain abundant contaminating clonotypes from the bulk population, so computational filtering was required. Most clones expanded after primary vaccination (almost 97% of CD4 and roughly 88% of CD8) were re-detected after the booster, suggesting that broad memory maintenance occurred. Compared with the primary T-cell response, the secondary T-cell response was faster but weaker, reaching its peak on day 5 rather than on day 15.

Comment on this clonotype: This receptor's antigen is unknown. Base-call qualities are not available, and no considerably larger clone is one nucleotide away.

TCRdb names Illumina NovaSeq 6000 as the instrument used. TCR cDNA was synthesized by 5'RACE template switching, through which a universal primer site and unique molecular identifiers were introduced. Priming of cDNA synthesis was performed from both the TCR alpha and TCR beta constant segments. Libraries were amplified in two PCR steps, with sample barcodes and sequencing adapters added in the second step. Sequencing of libraries was done on Illumina HiSeq 2500 (2x100 bp) or NovaSeq (2x150 bp). As for the original processing: Demultiplexing of reads and collapsing into UMI consensus sequences were performed with MIGEC, and V(D)J alignment was carried out with MiXCR. Using edgeR on replicate PBMC samples, clonotypes were called vaccine-responding if FDR was below 0.01 and the log2 fold change was above 5 up to day 15. Each bulk clonotype received a CD4 or CD8 identity based on whether the sequenced CD4 or CD8 repertoire contained that clonotype at higher abundance. TCRdb reprocessing: public reads trimmed at Q25 with fastp, clones called with MiXCR, in-frame beta chains kept. For every CDR3 protein sequence, its rows merge into one entry that carries the most common genes and DNA. TCRdb assigned the V and J calls; the authors' analysis was not used. The sample table shows about 300,000 distinct CDR3 sequences, and roughly 9% are seen once. The ten largest clonotypes hold about 3.7% of the sample.

CDR1 and CDR2 are drawn from the germline V gene: SGHRS, YFSETQ. After removal of 4 bases from V and 4 bases from J, the junction retains 5 bases not matched to a gene. The CDR3 goes from the cysteine to the phenylalanine over 14 residues. This entry keeps only the CDR3 DNA: 42 bases, framed from base 1. The treatment or condition label here, explained by the study, means: live attenuated yellow fever vaccine strain. PBMCs were isolated from peripheral blood using a standard Ficoll-Paque protocol. CD4 and CD8 T-cell fractions were isolated with Dynabeads CD4 and CD8 positive selection kits. TriZol was used to extract RNA from bulk PBMCs, CD4 and CD8 fractions, and dextramer-positive and dextramer-negative fractions.

This receptor was identified in a man younger than 35 who received the YFV17D yellow fever vaccine. The sequence links TRBV5-1 to TRBJ1-5, and 7 bases in between align with TRBD1. Here the sequenced sample was CD4+ T cells sorted from PBMCs, taken 5 days after the yellow fever booster vaccination. The DNA reads as follows: TGCGCCAGCAGCCCCGAGGGACAGAATCAGCCCCAGCATTTT. Translated, this gives CASSPEGQNQPQHF.